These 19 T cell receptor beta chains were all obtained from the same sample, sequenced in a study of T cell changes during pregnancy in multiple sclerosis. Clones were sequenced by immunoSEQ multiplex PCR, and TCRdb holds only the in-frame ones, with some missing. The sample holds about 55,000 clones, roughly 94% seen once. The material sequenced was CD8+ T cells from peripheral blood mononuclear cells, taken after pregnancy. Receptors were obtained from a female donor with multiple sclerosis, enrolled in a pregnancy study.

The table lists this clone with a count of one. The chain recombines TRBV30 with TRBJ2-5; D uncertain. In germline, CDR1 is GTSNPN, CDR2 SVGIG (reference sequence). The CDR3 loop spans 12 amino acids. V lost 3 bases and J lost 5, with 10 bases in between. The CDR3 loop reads CAWRDLRETQYF. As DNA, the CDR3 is TGTGCCTGGAGAGACCTGCGGGAGACCCAGTACTTC.

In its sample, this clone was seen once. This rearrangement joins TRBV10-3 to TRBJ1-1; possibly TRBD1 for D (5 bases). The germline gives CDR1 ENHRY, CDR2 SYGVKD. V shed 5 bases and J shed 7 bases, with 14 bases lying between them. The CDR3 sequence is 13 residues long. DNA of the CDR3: TGTGCCATCAGTCCCCCGGGGGGATTTGAAGCTTTCTTT. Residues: CAISPPGGFEAFF.

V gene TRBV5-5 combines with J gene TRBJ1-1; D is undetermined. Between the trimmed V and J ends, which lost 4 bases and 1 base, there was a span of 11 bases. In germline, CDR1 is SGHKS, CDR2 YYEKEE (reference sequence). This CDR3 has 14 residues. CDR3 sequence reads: CASSRMVGNTEAFF. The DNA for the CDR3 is TGTGCCAGCAGCCGAATGGTCGGGAACACTGAAGCTTTCTTT.

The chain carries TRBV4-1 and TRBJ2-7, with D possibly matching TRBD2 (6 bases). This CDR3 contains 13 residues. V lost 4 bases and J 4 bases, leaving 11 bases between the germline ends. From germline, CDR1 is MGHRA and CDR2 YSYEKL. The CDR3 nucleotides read TGCGCCAGCAGCCCCGGAGGGAATTACGAGCAGTACTTC. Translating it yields CASSPGGNYEQYF.

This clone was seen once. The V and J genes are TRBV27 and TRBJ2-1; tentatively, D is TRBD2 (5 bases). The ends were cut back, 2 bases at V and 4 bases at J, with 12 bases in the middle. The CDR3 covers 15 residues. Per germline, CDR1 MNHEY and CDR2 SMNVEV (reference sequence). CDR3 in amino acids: CASSLAGRRYNEQFF. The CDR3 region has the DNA TGTGCCAGCAGTTTAGCGGGTCGACGGTACAATGAGCAGTTCTTC.

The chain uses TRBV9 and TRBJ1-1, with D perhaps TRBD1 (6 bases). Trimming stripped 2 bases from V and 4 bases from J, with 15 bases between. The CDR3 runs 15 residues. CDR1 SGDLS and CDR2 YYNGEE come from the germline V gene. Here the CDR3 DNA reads TGTGCCAGCAGCGTTTCAGGGGTTTTGGGCACTGAAGCTTTCTTT. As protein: CASSVSGVLGTEAFF. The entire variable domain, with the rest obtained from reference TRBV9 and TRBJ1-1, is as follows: DSGVTQTPKHLITATGQRVTLRCSPRSGDLSVYWYQQSLDQGLQFLIQYYNGEERAKGNILERFSAQQFPDLHSELNLSSLELGDSALYFCASSVSGVLGTEAFFGQGTRLTVV.

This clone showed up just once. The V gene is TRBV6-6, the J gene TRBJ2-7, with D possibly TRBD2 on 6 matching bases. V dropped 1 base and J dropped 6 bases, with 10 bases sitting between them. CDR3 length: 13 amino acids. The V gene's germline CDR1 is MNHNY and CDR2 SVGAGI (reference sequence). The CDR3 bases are TGTGCCAGCAGTTACTTGACTAGAGGCGAGCAGTACTTC. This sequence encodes CASSYLTRGEQYF.

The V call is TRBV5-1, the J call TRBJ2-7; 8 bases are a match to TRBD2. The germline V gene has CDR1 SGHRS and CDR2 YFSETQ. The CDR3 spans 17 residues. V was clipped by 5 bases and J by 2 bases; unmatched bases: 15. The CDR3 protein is CASRTGGGDYGPYEQYF. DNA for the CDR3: TGCGCCAGCAGGACCGGGGGGGGCGATTATGGTCCCTACGAGCAGTACTTC. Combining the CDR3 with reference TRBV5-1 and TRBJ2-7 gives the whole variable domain KAGVTQTPRYLIKTRGQQVTLSCSPISGHRSVSWYQQTPGQGLQFLFEYFSETQRNKGNFPGRFSGRQFSNSRSEMNVSTLELGDSALYLCASRTGGGDYGPYEQYFGPGTRLTVT.

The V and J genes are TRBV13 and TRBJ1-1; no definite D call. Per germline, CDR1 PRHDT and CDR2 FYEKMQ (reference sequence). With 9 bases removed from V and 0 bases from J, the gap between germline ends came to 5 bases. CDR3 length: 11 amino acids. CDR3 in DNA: TGTGCCAGTGAGATGAACACTGAAGCTTTCTTT. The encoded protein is CASEMNTEAFF.

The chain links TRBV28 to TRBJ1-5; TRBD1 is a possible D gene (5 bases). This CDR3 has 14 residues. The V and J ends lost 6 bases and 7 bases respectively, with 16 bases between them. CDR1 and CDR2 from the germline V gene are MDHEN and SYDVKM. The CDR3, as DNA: TGTGCCAGCAGCCCGAAGGGGAGGAAACAGCCCCAGCATTTT. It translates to CASSPKGRKQPQHF.

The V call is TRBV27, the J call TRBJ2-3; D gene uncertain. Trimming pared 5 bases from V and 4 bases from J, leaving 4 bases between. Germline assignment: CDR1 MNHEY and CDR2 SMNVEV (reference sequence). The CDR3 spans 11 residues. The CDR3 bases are TGTGCCAGCAGTCCTCCAGATACGCAGTATTTT. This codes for CASSPPDTQYF.

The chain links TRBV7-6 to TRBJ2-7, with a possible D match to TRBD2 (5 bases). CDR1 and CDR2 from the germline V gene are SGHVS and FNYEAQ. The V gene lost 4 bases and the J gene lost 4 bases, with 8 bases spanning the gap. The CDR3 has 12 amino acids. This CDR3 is CASSSGLYEQYF. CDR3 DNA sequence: TGTGCCAGCAGCTCCGGACTGTACGAGCAGTACTTC. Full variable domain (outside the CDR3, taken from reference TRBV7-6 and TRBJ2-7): GAGVSQSPRYKVTKRGQDVALRCDPISGHVSLYWYRQALGQGPEFLTYFNYEAQQDKSGLPNDRFSAERPEGSISTLTIQRTEQRDSAMYRCASSSGLYEQYFGPGTRLTVT.

The CDR3 nucleotides read TGTGCCAGCAGTTCGTTAGGACAGGATAGCAATCAGCCCCAGCATTTT. Translated: CASSSLGQDSNQPQHF. The genes are TRBV28 and TRBJ1-5; 7 bases are shared with TRBD1. CDR1 is MDHEN and CDR2 is SYDVKM in the germline V gene. This CDR3 contains 16 residues. V was clipped by 4 bases and J by 0 bases; unmatched bases: 6.

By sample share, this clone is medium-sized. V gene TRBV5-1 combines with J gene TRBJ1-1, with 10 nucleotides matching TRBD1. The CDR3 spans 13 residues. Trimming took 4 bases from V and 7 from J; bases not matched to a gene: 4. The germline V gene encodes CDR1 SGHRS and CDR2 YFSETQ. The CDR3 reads CASSKTGGFEAFF. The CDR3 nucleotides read TGCGCCAGCAGCAAGACAGGGGGCTTTGAAGCTTTCTTT.

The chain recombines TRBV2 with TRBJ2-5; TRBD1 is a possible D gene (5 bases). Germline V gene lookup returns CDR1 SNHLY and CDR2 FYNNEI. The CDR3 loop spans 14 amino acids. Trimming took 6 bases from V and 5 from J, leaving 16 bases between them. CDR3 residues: CASRDAGSYETQYF. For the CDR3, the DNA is TGTGCCAGCAGAGATGCAGGGTCGTATGAGACCCAGTACTTC.

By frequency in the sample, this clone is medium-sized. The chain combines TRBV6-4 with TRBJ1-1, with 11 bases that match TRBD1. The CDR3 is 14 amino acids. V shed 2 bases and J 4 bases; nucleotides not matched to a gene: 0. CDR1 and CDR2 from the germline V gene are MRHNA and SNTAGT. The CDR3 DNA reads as TGTGCCAGCAGTGACGGGACAGGGGGCACTGAAGCTTTCTTT. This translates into CASSDGTGGTEAFF.

The CDR3 spells CASSSMTTGIKYGYTF. Written as DNA, the CDR3 is TGTGCCAGCAGCTCAATGACGACAGGGATTAAGTATGGCTACACCTTC. This chain uses TRBV7-2 with TRBJ1-2; 7 bases agree with TRBD1. The CDR3 has 16 amino acids. Germline CDR1 and CDR2: SGHTA and FQGNSA. V lost 4 bases and J lost 5; bases outside the gene matches: 13.

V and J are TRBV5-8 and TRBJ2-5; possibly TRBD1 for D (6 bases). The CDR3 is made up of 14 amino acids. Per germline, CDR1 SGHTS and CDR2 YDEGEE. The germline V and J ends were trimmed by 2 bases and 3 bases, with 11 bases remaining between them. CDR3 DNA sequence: TGTGCCAGCAGCTTCAGACAGGCCAAAGAGACCCAGTACTTC. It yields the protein CASSFRQAKETQYF.

The CDR3 loop reads CASSEPGRGPMPTNEKLFF. CDR3 DNA sequence: TGCGCCAGCAGTGAGCCAGGCAGGGGGCCGATGCCCACTAATGAAAAACTGTTTTTT. The V gene is TRBV10-1, the J gene TRBJ1-4, with TRBD1 matching 8 bases. In germline, CDR1 is WNHNN, CDR2 SYGVQD (reference sequence). V lost 2 bases, J lost 2 bases, and 13 bases stayed unmatched. The CDR3 consists of 19 residues.